Shown below are 25 T cell receptor beta chains from a single sample sequenced in a study of spatial heterogeneity in lung cancer. Antigen specificity for these receptors is unknown. MiXCR, run by TCRdb on the 5' RACE reads, gives a single entry per CDR3 protein. The sample consists of around 1,500 distinct CDR3 sequences, roughly 14% of them appearing once. Study findings and constraints: The number of expanded tumor alpha and beta chains correlated with mutation number.

Regarding time point: sample taken at primary tumor resection. Here the sequenced sample was lung tumor tissue, taken at surgery. The receptors were sampled from a male donor with early-stage non-small cell lung cancer.

This clonotype qualifies as medium-sized. For a library built for alpha chains, this beta chain is a stray read; little rests on its size. This chain uses TRBV29-1 with TRBJ2-5; no definite D call. Trimming took 3 bases from V and 2 from J, leaving 13 bases between them. CDR3 length: 14 residues. Germline values: CDR1 SQVTM, CDR2 ANQGSEA. The CDR3 protein is CSVDWLAQQETQYF. CDR3 in DNA: TGCAGCGTTGATTGGCTGGCGCAGCAAGAGACCCAGTACTTC.

In this sample, this clonotype is medium-sized. This beta chain slipped into a library made for alpha chains as a stray read, so its size is not meaningful. The genes are TRBV5-1 and TRBJ2-7, with 7 bases that match TRBD1. Germline CDR1 SGHRS, CDR2 YFSETQ. The CDR3 contains 15 residues. V was pared by 0 bases and J by 4 bases, with 7 bases of the junction left unmatched. The CDR3 loop is CASSLVSDRRYEQYF. CDR3 DNA: TGCGCCAGCAGCTTGGTCTCGGACAGGAGATACGAGCAGTACTTC.

This clonotype has more than one count but fewer than ten. Since the library was made to target alpha chains, this beta chain is a stray read and its abundance is not meaningful. This sequence joins TRBV10-3 and TRBJ1-5; 8 positions agree with TRBD1. Germline-derived CDR1 and CDR2 are ENHRY and SYGVKD. The CDR3 totals 16 residues. The V and J ends lost 10 bases and 5 bases, in that order; junction bases with no gene match: 16. The CDR3 sequence is CATGGQGGLNDQPQHF. The CDR3 DNA sequence: TGTGCCACAGGCGGACAGGGAGGGCTGAACGATCAGCCCCAGCATTTT.

Worth noting for this clonotype: This beta chain is a stray read from a library made for alpha chains; its abundance is not meaningful. The rearrangement uses TRBV2 and TRBJ2-1; 9 bases agree with TRBD1. The length of the CDR3 is 15 residues. V lost 4 bases, J lost 3 bases, and 4 bases stayed unmatched. Germline CDR1 and CDR2: SNHLY and FYNNEI. The CDR3 DNA follows: TGTGCCAGCAGTGTGGGACAGGGAAACTACAATGAGCAGTTCTTC. Amino acid sequence: CASSVGQGNYNEQFF.

In its sample, this clonotype is medium-sized. Within a library made for alpha chains, this beta chain is off target, and its count is uninformative. The rearrangement uses TRBV6-1 and TRBJ1-2, with 10 bases that match TRBD1. Germline loops: CDR1 MNHNS, CDR2 SASEGT. J was trimmed by 0 bases and V by 8 bases; bases with no gene match: 9. The CDR3 totals 16 residues. CDR3 amino acids: CASRTGTGVPNYGYTF. For the CDR3, the DNA is TGTGCCAGCCGTACCGGGACAGGGGTTCCTAACTATGGCTACACCTTC.

A remark on this clonotype: This clone may be a read error of a much larger clone one base away. This beta chain is an off-target read within a library intended for alpha chains, so its frequency means little. V gene TRBV20-1 combines with J gene TRBJ2-6; D not certain. CDR1 is DFQATT, CDR2 SNEGSKA, per germline (reference sequence). This CDR3 spans 15 amino acids. The CDR3 bases are TGCAGAGCCTCCGGCCGCCTCTCTGGGGCCAACGTCCTGACTTTC. It is translated as CRASGRLSGANVLTF.

By frequency in the sample, this clonotype is medium-sized. This beta chain appears as a stray read in a library generated for alpha chains; its size is not informative. The rearrangement joins TRBV5-1 to TRBJ2-3; D is unresolved. Deletions cut 6 bases from V and 5 bases from J, with 10 bases between. Germline CDR1 is SGHRS and CDR2 is YFSETQ. This CDR3 has 12 amino acids. The CDR3 region has the DNA TGCGCCAGCATGATACACGAAGATACGCAGTATTTT. Translation: CASMIHEDTQYF.

Comments on this clonotype: A much more abundant neighbour one base away suggests this may be a read error. A library made for alpha chains picked up this beta chain off target, so its size means little. For the CDR3, the DNA is TGTGCCACCAGCTCGACAGGGTCCGGCTACACCTTC. As protein: CATSSTGSGYTF. The V gene is TRBV7-2, the J gene TRBJ1-2; 7 bases map to TRBD1. The CDR3 spans 12 residues. Germline CDR1 SGHTA, CDR2 FQGNSA.

This clonotype is medium-sized. The library was designed around alpha chains, so this beta chain is a stray read whose abundance carries little weight. The chain uses TRBV3-1 and TRBJ1-6, with no clear D. Looked up from germline, CDR1 is LGHDT and CDR2 is YNNKEL (reference sequence). Trimming removed 4 bases from V and 7 bases from J, with 8 bases in between. The CDR3 sequence is 13 residues long. CDR3 DNA: TGTGCCAGCAGCCCCAGGAAAAATTCACCCCTCCACTTT. The encoded protein is CASSPRKNSPLHF.

Relative to its sample, this clonotype is medium-sized. This beta chain is a stray read from a library made for alpha chains; its abundance is not meaningful. This sequence joins TRBV10-1 and TRBJ2-7, with D possibly being TRBD1 (5 bases). The CDR3 length is 11 residues. Trimming left V 8 bases short and J 0 bases short, with 5 bases between. Germline V gene data show CDR1 as WNHNN and CDR2 as SYGVQD (reference sequence). CDR3: CASDSSYEQYF. The DNA for the CDR3 is TGCGCCAGCGACAGCTCCTACGAGCAGTACTTC.

Remarks on this clonotype: This beta chain was picked up by a library intended for alpha chains and is off target, so its count carries little meaning. J is TRBJ2-5 and V is TRBV5-1; D ambiguous. Trimming removed 4 bases from V and 0 bases from J, with 4 bases in between. The CDR3 consists of 12 residues. Germline lookup yields CDR1 SGHRS and CDR2 YFSETQ. CDR3 bases: TGCGCCAGCAGCAGGGACCAAGAGACCCAGTACTTC. Translation gives CASSRDQETQYF.

By its share, this clonotype is medium-sized. This beta chain was picked up by a library intended for alpha chains and is off target, so its count carries little meaning. The CDR3 spells CASRLTENTEAFF. The CDR3 coding sequence is TGTGCCAGCAGGCTGACAGAAAACACTGAAGCTTTCTTT. The chain joins TRBV12-3 or TRBV12-4 to TRBJ1-1, with TRBD1 as a possible D gene (5 bases). The V end was cut by 6 bases, the J end by 2 bases, with 10 bases between. The CDR3 runs to 13 residues.

Concerning this clonotype itself: For a library built for alpha chains, this beta chain is a stray read; little rests on its size. This chain joins TRBV23-1 and TRBJ2-4; D uncertain. TRBV23-1 is recorded as an ORF, its role being uncertain. CDR3 size: 16 residues. Trimming stripped 3 bases from V and 0 bases from J, with 12 bases between. The CDR3 nucleotides are TGCGCCAGCAGTCAGTCGGACCCGCTAGCCAAAAACATTCAGTACTTC. Protein sequence: CASSQSDPLAKNIQYF.

Within the sample, this clonotype is medium-sized. With the library built for alpha chains, this beta chain is off target and its frequency is not meaningful. The rearrangement joins TRBV3-1 to TRBJ2-4; 7 bases map to TRBD2. The CDR3 has 15 residues. Per germline, CDR1 LGHDT and CDR2 YNNKEL (reference sequence). V shed 0 bases and J 8 bases; nucleotides not matched to a gene: 7. CDR3 residues: CASSQDISGGDIQYF. CDR3 nucleotide sequence: TGTGCCAGCAGCCAAGATATCTCGGGGGGTGACATTCAGTACTTC.

Judged by abundance, this clonotype is medium-sized (0.01 to 0.1%). As an off-target read in a library built for alpha chains, this beta chain has a frequency of little significance. This chain connects TRBV5-4 to TRBJ1-1; unclear D gene. Germline V lookup: CDR1 SGHNT, CDR2 YYREEE (reference sequence). V was pared by 2 bases and J by 5 bases, with 7 bases between. The CDR3 is made up of 12 amino acids. The CDR3 is CASSFAGTEAFF. The CDR3 nucleotides read TGTGCCAGCAGCTTCGCGGGGACTGAAGCTTTCTTT. The full variable domain, in which reference TRBV5-4 and TRBJ1-1 provide the parts outside the CDR3, is ETGVTQSPTHLIKTRGQQVTLRCSSQSGHNTVSWYQQALGQGPQFIFQYYREEENGRGNFPPRFSGLQFPNYSSELNVNALELDDSALYLCASSFAGTEAFFGQGTRLTVV.

This clonotype is medium-sized. This beta chain is an unintended read in a library built for alpha chains; its size means little. The chain joins TRBV20-1 to TRBJ2-3; 15 bases map to TRBD2. Germline lookup yields CDR1 DFQATT and CDR2 SNEGSKA (reference sequence). V lost 3 bases to trimming and J lost 4 bases; unmatched junction nucleotides: 5. The CDR3 consists of 16 residues. In nucleotides, the CDR3 is TGCAGTGCTAGTAGGACTAGCGGGAGGGCGTCAGATACGCAGTATTTT. Its protein product is CSASRTSGRASDTQYF.

This clonotype is judged medium-sized. This beta chain represents an off-target read in a library built for alpha chains; its size is of limited meaning. The DNA for the CDR3 is TGTGCCAGCAGTTTACCCGGACTCTATTCCCACAATGAGCAGTTCTTC. Residues: CASSLPGLYSHNEQFF. The rearrangement links TRBV28 to TRBJ2-1, with D perhaps TRBD2 (5 bases). In germline, CDR1 is MDHEN, CDR2 SYDVKM. V lost 2 bases and J 5 bases, leaving 16 bases between the germline ends. The CDR3 is 16 residues long.

This clonotype is labeled medium-sized. A library prepared for alpha chains yielded this beta chain as an off-target read; its size is of little meaning. The chain has TRBV29-1 and TRBJ2-5; maybe TRBD1 (5 bases). The CDR3 runs to 12 residues. Germline CDR1 reads SQVTM; CDR2 reads ANQGSEA. Trimming pared 7 bases from V and 4 bases from J, leaving 13 bases between. The CDR3 reads CSGRQLGETQYF. CDR3 sequence (DNA): TGCAGCGGCCGACAGTTGGGAGAGACCCAGTACTTC.

This clonotype is judged large. This beta chain is an unintended read in a library built for alpha chains; its size means little. The chain links TRBV6-6 to TRBJ2-7; 13 nucleotides match TRBD2. This CDR3 contains 15 residues. Germline values: CDR1 MNHNY, CDR2 SVGAGI (reference sequence). The V segment lost 6 bases and the J segment 2 bases; nucleotides outside the gene matches: 4. CDR3 nucleotides: TGTGCCAGCAGCGCGACTAGCGGGAGGACCTACGAGCAGTACTTC. It codes for CASSATSGRTYEQYF.

This clonotype is termed medium-sized. The library was designed around alpha chains, so this beta chain is a stray read whose abundance carries little weight. In DNA form, the CDR3 reads TGTGCTAGTGGTTCAAGTGGGATGGAGACCCAGTACTTC. Its protein is CASGSSGMETQYF. The V gene is TRBV12-5, the J gene TRBJ2-5; D is unclear. The CDR3 sequence is 13 residues long. Germline-derived CDR1 and CDR2 are LGHNT and FRNRAP. V lost 4 bases and J 5 bases, leaving 11 bases between the germline ends. Together with reference TRBV12-5 and TRBJ2-5, the CDR3 gives the full variable domain: DARVTQTPRHKVTEMGQEVTMRCQPILGHNTVFWYRQTMMQGLELLAYFRNRAPLDDSGMPKDRFSAEMPDATLATLKIQPSEPRDSAVYFCASGSSGMETQYFGPGTRLLVL.

By sample fraction, this clonotype is medium-sized. This beta chain was picked up by a library intended for alpha chains and is off target, so its count carries little meaning. The chain recombines TRBV7-2 with TRBJ1-1; weak D call: TRBD1 (6 bases). This CDR3 has 11 amino acids. V was clipped by 5 bases and J by 11 bases, with 12 bases between them. Looked up from germline, CDR1 is SGHTA and CDR2 is FQGNSA. CDR3 amino acids: CASSQGTTAFF. Here the CDR3 DNA reads TGTGCCAGCAGCCAGGGGACAACGGCTTTCTTT.

This clonotype was observed a few times. Being off target in a library aimed at alpha chains, this beta chain has a size of little meaning. The CDR3 region is CASSQEVGAAEQLFF. CDR3 nucleotides: TGCGCCAGCAGCCAAGAGGTCGGGGCAGCCGAACAGCTGTTTTTT. This chain uses TRBV4-3 with TRBJ2-2; D possibly matches TRBD1 or TRBD2 (5 bases each). V shed 0 bases and J shed 12 bases, with 17 bases lying between them. CDR1 and CDR2 from the germline V gene are LGHNA and YSLEER. CDR3 size: 15 residues.

Notes on this clonotype: Since it is a stray read in a library aimed at alpha chains, this beta chain has a size that is not meaningful. The chain is built from TRBV29-1 and TRBJ2-5, with D unclear. This CDR3 has 13 residues. Looked up from germline, CDR1 is SQVTM and CDR2 is ANQGSEA. The ends were cut back, 3 bases at V and 2 bases at J, with 10 bases in the middle. CDR3 residues: CSVDRGEQETQYF. Written as DNA, the CDR3 is TGCAGCGTTGATCGCGGTGAACAAGAGACCCAGTACTTC.

With regard to this clonotype: Found in a library prepared for alpha chains, this beta chain is an off-target read, and its abundance has little meaning. This chain joins TRBV5-1 and TRBJ1-1; D unclear. V lost 2 bases and J lost 0, with 14 bases in between. Germline loops: CDR1 SGHRS, CDR2 YFSETQ. This CDR3 region has 16 residues. CDR3 DNA: TGCGCCAGCAGCTTAGATTGGGCGGACTTGAACACTGAAGCTTTCTTT. It yields the protein CASSLDWADLNTEAFF. The full variable domain, with the rest looked up from reference TRBV5-1 and TRBJ1-1, is KAGVTQTPRYLIKTRGQQVTLSCSPISGHRSVSWYQQTPGQGLQFLFEYFSETQRNKGNFPGRFSGRQFSNSRSEMNVSTLELGDSALYLCASSLDWADLNTEAFFGQGTRLTVV.

A remark on this clonotype: A library made for alpha chains picked up this beta chain off target, so its size means little. The chain is built from TRBV2 and TRBJ1-3; D remains unclear. Germline CDR1 reads SNHLY; CDR2 reads FYNNEI. The ends were cut back, 5 bases at V and 4 bases at J, with 18 bases in the middle. The length of the CDR3 is 16 residues. CDR3 DNA sequence: TGTGCCAGCAGTCTTCTTAGCCTGGGGTACGGAAACACCATATATTTT. Its translation is CASSLLSLGYGNTIYF. Based on the CDR3 plus reference TRBV2 and TRBJ1-3, the full variable domain is EPEVTQTPSHQVTQMGQEVILRCVPISNHLYFYWYRQILGQKVEFLVSFYNNEISEKSEIFDDQFSVERPDGSNFTLKIRSTKLEDSAMYFCASSLLSLGYGNTIYFGEGSWLTVV.